The entry that follows covers one TCR beta chain sequence. What it binds is unknown. Together with a sample-barcoded 5' primer, a J-beta primer mix was included in a second PCR lasting about 7 to 11 cycles. Carrying 12 random nucleotides, a template-switch adaptor labeled each individual cDNA molecule. TCRdb fed the 5' RACE reads into MiXCR, producing one record per CDR3 protein. The data hold around 780,000 distinct CDR3 sequences, with around 50% observed a single time. The draw of peripheral blood yielded roughly 9.1 milliliters from each donor. Total RNA extraction produced at least 6 micrograms (per sample) for the study. This entry is derived from a study of blood T cells in healthy people across ages. Germline-derived CDR1 and CDR2 are DFQATT and SNEGSKA (reference sequence). V lost 4 bases and J 1 base, leaving 14 bases between the germline ends. This CDR3 is built from 15 residues. Study-wide results and caveats: In older individuals, TCR beta diversity per million T cells was lower, falling roughly linearly with age.

The source material was blood. The chain is built from TRBV20-1 and TRBJ1-5; no firm D call. The receptor was derived from a middle-aged man in good health. The CDR3 protein is CSATRARMSNQPQHF. The DNA for the CDR3 is TGCAGTGCTACCCGTGCCCGGATGAGCAATCAGCCCCAGCATTTT.